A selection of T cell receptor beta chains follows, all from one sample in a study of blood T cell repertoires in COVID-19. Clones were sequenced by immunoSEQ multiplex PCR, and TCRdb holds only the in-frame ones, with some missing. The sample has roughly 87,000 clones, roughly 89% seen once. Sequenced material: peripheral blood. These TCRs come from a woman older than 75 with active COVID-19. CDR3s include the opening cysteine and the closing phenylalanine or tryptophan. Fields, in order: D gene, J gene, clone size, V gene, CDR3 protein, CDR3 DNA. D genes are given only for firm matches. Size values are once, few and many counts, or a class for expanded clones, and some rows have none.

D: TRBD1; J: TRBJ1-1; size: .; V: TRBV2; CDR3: CASSLTGAYTEAFF; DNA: TGTGCCAGCAGCCTGACAGGGGCGTACACTGAAGCTTTCTTT
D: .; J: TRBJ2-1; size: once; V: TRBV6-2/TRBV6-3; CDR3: CASSLPGLRNEQFF; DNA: TGTGCCAGCAGCCTACCGGGACTGCGAAATGAGCAGTTCTTC
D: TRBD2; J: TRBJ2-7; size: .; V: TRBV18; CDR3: CASSPLGGVGEQYF; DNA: TGTGCCAGCTCACCACTGGGAGGGGTCGGCGAGCAGTACTTC
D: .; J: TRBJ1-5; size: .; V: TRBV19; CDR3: CASSSGVSNQPQHF; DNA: TGTGCCAGTAGTTCAGGGGTAAGCAATCAGCCCCAGCATTTT
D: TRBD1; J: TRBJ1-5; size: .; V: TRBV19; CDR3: CAGSTGGRSQPQHF; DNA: TGTGCCGGATCGACAGGGGGTAGGAGTCAGCCCCAGCATTTT
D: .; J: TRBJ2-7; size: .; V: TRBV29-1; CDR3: CSASSGTPIEQYF; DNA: TGCAGCGCCTCTTCCGGGACACCCATCGAGCAGTACTTC
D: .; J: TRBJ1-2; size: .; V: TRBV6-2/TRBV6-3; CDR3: CASSYSMDNRAGYTF; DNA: TGTGCCAGCAGTTACTCGATGGACAACAGGGCTGGCTACACCTTC
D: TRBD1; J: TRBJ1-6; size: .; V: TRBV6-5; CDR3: CATLGQANSPLHF; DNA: TGTGCCACCTTGGGACAGGCAAATTCACCCCTCCACTTT
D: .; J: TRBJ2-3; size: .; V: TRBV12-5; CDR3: CASGPSTDTQYF; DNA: TGTGCTAGTGGCCCTAGCACAGATACGCAGTATTTT
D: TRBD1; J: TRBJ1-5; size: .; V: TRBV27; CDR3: CASRRDRVSNQPQHF; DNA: TGTGCCAGCAGACGGGACAGGGTGAGCAATCAGCCCCAGCATTTT
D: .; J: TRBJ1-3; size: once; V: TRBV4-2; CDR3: CASSQQGSGNTIYF; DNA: TGTGCCAGCAGCCAACAGGGGTCTGGAAACACCATATATTTT
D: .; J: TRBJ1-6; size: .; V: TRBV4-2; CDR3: CASSQDLGRVTPLHF; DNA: TGTGCCAGCAGCCAAGATCTTGGCAGGGTGACACCCCTCCACTTT
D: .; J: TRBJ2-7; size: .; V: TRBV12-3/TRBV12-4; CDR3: CASSLVLRGEQYF; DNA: TGTGCCAGCAGTTTAGTTCTCAGGGGCGAGCAGTACTTC
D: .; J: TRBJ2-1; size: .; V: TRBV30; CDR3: CAWSEGGPGDEQFF; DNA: TGTGCCTGGAGTGAGGGGGGGCCTGGGGATGAGCAGTTCTTC
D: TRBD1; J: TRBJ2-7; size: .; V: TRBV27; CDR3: CASSLQGTTYEQYF; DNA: TGTGCCAGCAGCCTACAGGGGACCACCTACGAGCAGTACTTC
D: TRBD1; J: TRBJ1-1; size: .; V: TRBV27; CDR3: CASSSDRGTEAFF; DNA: TGTGCCAGCAGTTCCGACAGGGGTACTGAAGCTTTCTTT
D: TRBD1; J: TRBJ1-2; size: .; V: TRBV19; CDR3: CASSTGGAYGYTF; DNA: TGTGCCAGTAGTACAGGGGGCGCCTATGGCTACACCTTC
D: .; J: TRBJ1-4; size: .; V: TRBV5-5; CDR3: CASSLWAGLGEKLFF; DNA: TGTGCCAGCAGCTTGTGGGCAGGGCTGGGGGAAAAACTGTTTTTT
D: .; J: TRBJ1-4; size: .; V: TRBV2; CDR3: CASSERLSNEKLFF; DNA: TGTGCCAGCAGTGAAAGACTTAGTAATGAAAAACTGTTTTTT
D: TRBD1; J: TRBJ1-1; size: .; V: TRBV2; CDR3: CASSRQGGMNTEAFF; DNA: TGTGCCAGCAGTCGACAGGGAGGAATGAACACTGAAGCTTTCTTT
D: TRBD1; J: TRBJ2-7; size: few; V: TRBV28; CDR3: CASFTGQGNYEQYF; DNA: TGTGCCAGTTTTACGGGACAGGGGAACTACGAGCAGTACTTC
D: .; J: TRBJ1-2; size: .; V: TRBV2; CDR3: CASSELWGTNYGYTF; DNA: TGTGCCAGCAGTGAACTTTGGGGCACAAACTATGGCTACACCTTC
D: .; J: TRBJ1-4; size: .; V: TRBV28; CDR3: CASSWEGMREKLFF; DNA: TGTGCCAGCAGTTGGGAGGGGATGAGGGAAAAACTGTTTTTT
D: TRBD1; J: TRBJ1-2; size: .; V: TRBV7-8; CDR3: CASSLRQGALGYTF; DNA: TGTGCCAGCAGCTTGAGACAGGGGGCGCTTGGCTACACCTTC
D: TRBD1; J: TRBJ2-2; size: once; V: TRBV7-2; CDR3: CASSTQGQAGELFF; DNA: TGTGCCAGCAGCACACAGGGGCAAGCCGGGGAGCTGTTTTTT
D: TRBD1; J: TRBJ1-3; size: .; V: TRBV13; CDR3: CASSLIGPTGAGNTIYF; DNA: TGTGCCAGCAGCTTAATCGGGCCTACAGGGGCTGGAAACACCATATATTTT
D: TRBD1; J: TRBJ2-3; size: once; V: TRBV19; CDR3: CASSIATGGGTDTQYF; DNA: TGTGCCAGTAGTATAGCGACAGGGGGCGGGACAGATACGCAGTATTTT